This T cell receptor (beta chain) was obtained from a study of long-term antiretroviral therapy in people with HIV. Overall study findings and caveats: Within the repertoire, clones expanded before ART were dominant at all time points. The study collected no data on ART adherence, viral resistance or therapy changes.

immunoSEQ v3.0 was run at survey level. Sequencing used immunoSEQ multiplex PCR; TCRdb keeps in-frame clones, though not all of them. The repertoire has tens of thousands of clones, around 85% of them found once; the top ten carry roughly 7%. Details on this clone: The antigen is undetermined.

Germline trimming cut 7 bases from V and 4 bases from J; bases unmatched to any gene: 5. The CDR3 is 13 amino acids. CDR1 and CDR2 from the germline V gene are SGHRS and YFSETQ. No donor had fewer than one pre-ART PBMC sample or fewer than two post-ART PBMC samples. Every single participant having HIV got treatment inside the United States. The rearrangement links TRBV5-1 to TRBJ2-3, with TRBD2 matching over 8 bases. Material: unsorted PBMCs, obtained approximately 5 years before starting antiretroviral therapy. This clonotype was obtained from a man aged 50-60 years with HIV. The CDR3 region is CASGTSGADTQYF. The CDR3 nucleotides read TGCGCCAGCGGAACTAGCGGTGCAGATACGCAGTATTTT.